Below, 3 T cell receptor beta chains from the same sample are listed, as sequenced in a study of T cell changes during pregnancy in multiple sclerosis. The repertoire was sequenced with immunoSEQ multiplex PCR; TCRdb's copy has only in-frame clones and lacks some. The top ten hold 0.43% of the sample, which has around 36,000 clones, 75% to 95% seen once. The specimen comprised CD4+ T cells from peripheral blood mononuclear cells, sampled in the third trimester of pregnancy. The source of these receptors is a female donor with multiple sclerosis, enrolled in a pregnancy study.

This chain connects TRBV5-1 to TRBJ2-7; TRBD2 agrees at 8 bases. This CDR3 is 15 amino acids long. Looked up from germline, CDR1 is SGHRS and CDR2 is YFSETQ. Losses at the gene ends were 4 bases for V and 5 bases for J; bases not matched to a gene: 11. CDR3 amino acids: CASSGRAGVFNEQYF. The CDR3 coding sequence is TGCGCCAGCAGCGGGAGAGCGGGAGTCTTCAACGAGCAGTACTTC.

Written as DNA, the CDR3 is TGTGCCAGCTCACCCCGGATAGCGGAGAACACCGGGGAGCTGTTTTTT. This sequence encodes CASSPRIAENTGELFF. The chain joins TRBV18 to TRBJ2-2; TRBD2 might be the D (6 bases). V dropped 3 bases and J dropped 1 base, with 12 bases sitting between them. The CDR3 consists of 16 residues. Looked up from germline, CDR1 is KGHSH and CDR2 is LQKENI. The variable domain in full, with the rest retrieved from reference TRBV18 and TRBJ2-2, is NAGVMQNPRHLVRRRGQEARLRCSPMKGHSHVYWYRQLPEEGLKFMVYLQKENIIDESGMPKERFSAEFPKEGPSILRIQQVVRGDSAAYFCASSPRIAENTGELFFGEGSRLTVL.

The chain combines TRBV18 with TRBJ1-1; D remains unclear. Trimming removed 4 bases at V and 3 bases at J, with 3 bases between. The CDR3 contains 11 residues. The germline CDR1 and CDR2 sequences are KGHSH and LQKENI. CDR3 protein: CASSLDTEAFF. DNA for the CDR3: TGTGCCAGCTCACTCGACACTGAAGCTTTCTTT.